This TCR beta chain came from a study of OX40 agonist ivuxolimab in advanced cancers. Study summary: At doses from 0.01 to 10 mg/kg, patients were given intravenous ivuxolimab every 2 weeks. Patients enrolled in dose escalation were diagnosed with hepatocellular carcinoma, melanoma, renal cell or head and neck cancer.

Repertoires were generated with immunoSEQ multiplex PCR, while TCRdb's copy carries only in-frame clones and drops some. The data show some 97,000 clones, roughly 90% seen once. Study-level findings and limits: Within 6 weeks, CD4+ and CD8+ blood T cells expanded clonally at 0.1 to 3.0 mg/kg.

CDR1 SNHLY and CDR2 FYNNEI come from the germline V gene. This CDR3 spans 13 amino acids. Between the trimmed V and J ends, which lost 6 bases and 5 bases, there was a span of 10 bases. On this clone: Antigen: not known.

This TCR came from an adult with an advanced solid tumor such as melanoma, head and neck, liver or kidney cancer. The chain couples TRBV2 to TRBJ1-4; D may be TRBD1 (5 bases). Sequenced material: CD4+ or CD8+ T cells sorted from blood, taken in a trial of the OX40 agonist ivuxolimab. The CDR3 is CASRSQANEKLFF. Here the CDR3 DNA reads TGTGCCAGCAGGTCACAGGCAAATGAAAAACTGTTTTTT.